This TCR beta chain came from a study of chemoradiotherapy in HPV16-positive cancers. Generated by immunoSEQ multiplex PCR, the TCRdb table keeps only in-frame clones and is missing some. Of some 15,000 clones listed, approximately 86% are singletons. This clone is a singleton in its sample. The specimen comprised blood, sampled from a patient who underwent chemoradiotherapy. This receptor was obtained from a human donor with HPV-associated anogenital cancer.

The CDR3 DNA reads TGTGCCAGCAGCCAAGGACGGATATACAATGAGCAGTTCTTC. Its translation is CASSQGRIYNEQFF. The genes are TRBV7-2 and TRBJ2-1; D ambiguous. Germline-derived CDR1 and CDR2 are SGHTA and FQGNSA. This CDR3 is built from 14 residues. V lost 5 bases and J lost 4, with 12 bases in between.